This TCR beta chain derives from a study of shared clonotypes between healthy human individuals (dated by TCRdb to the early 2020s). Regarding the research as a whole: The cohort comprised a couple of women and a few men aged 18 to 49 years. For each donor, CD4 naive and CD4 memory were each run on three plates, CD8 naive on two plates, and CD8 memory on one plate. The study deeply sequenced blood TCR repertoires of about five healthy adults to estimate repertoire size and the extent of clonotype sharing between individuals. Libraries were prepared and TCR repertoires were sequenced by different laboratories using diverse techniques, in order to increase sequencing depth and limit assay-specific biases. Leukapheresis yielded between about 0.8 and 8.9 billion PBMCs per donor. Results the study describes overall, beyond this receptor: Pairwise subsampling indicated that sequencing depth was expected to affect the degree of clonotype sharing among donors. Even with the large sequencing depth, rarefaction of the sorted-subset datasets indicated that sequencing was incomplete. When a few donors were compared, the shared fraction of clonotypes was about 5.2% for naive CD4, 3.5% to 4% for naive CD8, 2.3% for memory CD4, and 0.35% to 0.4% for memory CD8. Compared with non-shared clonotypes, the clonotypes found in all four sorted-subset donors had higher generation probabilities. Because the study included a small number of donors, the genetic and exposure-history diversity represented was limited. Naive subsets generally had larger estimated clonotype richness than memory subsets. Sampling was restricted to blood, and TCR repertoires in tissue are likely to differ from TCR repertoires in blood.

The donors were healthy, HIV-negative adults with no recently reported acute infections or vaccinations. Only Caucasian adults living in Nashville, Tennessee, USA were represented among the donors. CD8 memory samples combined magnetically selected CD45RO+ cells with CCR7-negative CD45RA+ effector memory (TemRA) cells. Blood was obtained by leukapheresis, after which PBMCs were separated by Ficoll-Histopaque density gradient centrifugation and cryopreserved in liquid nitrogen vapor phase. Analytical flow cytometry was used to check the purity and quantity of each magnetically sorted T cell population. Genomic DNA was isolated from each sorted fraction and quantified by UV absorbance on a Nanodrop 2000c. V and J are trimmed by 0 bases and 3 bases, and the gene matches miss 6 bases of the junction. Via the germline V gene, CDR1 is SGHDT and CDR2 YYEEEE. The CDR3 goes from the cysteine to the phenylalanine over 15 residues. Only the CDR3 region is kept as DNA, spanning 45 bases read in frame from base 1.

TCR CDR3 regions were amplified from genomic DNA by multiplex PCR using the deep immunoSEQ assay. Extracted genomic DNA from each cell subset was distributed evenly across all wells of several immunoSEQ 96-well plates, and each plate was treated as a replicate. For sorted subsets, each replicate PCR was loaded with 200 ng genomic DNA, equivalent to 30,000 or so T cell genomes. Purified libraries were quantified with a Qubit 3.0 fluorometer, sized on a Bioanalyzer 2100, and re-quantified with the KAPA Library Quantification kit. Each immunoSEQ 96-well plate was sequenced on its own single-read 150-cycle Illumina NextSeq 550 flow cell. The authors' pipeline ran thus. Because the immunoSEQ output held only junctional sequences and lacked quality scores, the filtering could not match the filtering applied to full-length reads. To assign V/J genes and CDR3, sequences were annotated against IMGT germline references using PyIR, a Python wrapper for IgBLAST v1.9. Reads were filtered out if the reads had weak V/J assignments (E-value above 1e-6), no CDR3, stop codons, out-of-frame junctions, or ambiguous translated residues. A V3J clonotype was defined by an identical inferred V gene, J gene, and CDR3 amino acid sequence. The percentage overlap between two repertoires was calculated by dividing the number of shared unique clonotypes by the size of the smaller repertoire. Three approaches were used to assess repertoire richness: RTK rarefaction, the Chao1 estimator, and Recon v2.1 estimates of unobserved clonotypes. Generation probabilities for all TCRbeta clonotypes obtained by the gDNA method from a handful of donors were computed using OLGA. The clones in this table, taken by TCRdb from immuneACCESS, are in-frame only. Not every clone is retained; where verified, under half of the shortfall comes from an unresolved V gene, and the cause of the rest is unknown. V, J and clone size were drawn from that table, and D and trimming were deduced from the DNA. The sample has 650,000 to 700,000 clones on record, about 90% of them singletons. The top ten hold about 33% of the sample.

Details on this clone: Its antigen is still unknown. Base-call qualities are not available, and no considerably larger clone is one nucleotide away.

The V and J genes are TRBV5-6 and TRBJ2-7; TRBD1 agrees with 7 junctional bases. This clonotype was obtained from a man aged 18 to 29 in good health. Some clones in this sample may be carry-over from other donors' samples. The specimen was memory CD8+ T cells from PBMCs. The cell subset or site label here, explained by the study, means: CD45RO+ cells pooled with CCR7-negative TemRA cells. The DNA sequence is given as TGTGCCAGCAGCTTGGGCCGGGACAGTTACTACGAGCAGTACTTC. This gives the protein CASSLGRDSYYEQYF. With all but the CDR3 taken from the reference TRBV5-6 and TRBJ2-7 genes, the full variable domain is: DAGVTQSPTHLIKTRGQQVTLRCSPKSGHDTVSWYQQALGQGPQFIFQYYEEEERQRGNFPDRFSGHQFPNYSSELNVNALLLGDSALYLCASSLGRDSYYEQYFGPGTRLTVT.